This TCR beta chain comes out of a study of cytomegalovirus exposure and HLA in healthy donors (dated by TCRdb to about 2017). A note on the overall study: The approximately 710 repertoires of the first cohort and the 120 validation repertoires were produced on the same platform, according to a later analysis. The aim of the study was to test whether cataloging public T cell receptors could identify signatures of past pathogen exposure. In addition to the first cohort of approximately 650 subjects, a separate validation cohort of 130 or so different subjects was used. To predict cytomegalovirus infection status, the study combined high-throughput TCR immunosequencing, statistical association of individual TCRs with disease status, and machine learning. Study-wide findings and limitations: The study gave a list of about 150 TCR beta chains associated with cytomegalovirus. Across donors, most TCR sequences were observed very rarely, whereas some public TCRs were present in many individuals. Cytomegalovirus status was reported to be diagnosed by the classifier with high specificity and sensitivity in both the original and validation cohorts. Of the cluster scores, approximately 95% were above 0 in a later analysis, which found that TCRs clustered in the first cohort also tended to co-occur in the approximately 130 validation repertoires. The authors suggested that the approach could potentially be generalized to other disease states and immunological phenotypes. All 120 repertoires were used to score co-occurrence in the validation cohort in a later analysis, because that analysis had no HLA typing for the cohort. A few of the identified cytomegalovirus-associated TCR beta chains were confirmed in vitro to be specific for cytomegalovirus antigens.

The library was made by the immunoSEQ multiplex PCR assay. Under the source paper's analysis protocol: A statistical classification framework was built for diagnosing cytomegalovirus status from the catalog of TCR beta chain sequences. TCRdb took this table from immuneACCESS and kept in-frame rearrangements with V and J called. Such tables lack part of the clones; where checked against another copy, unresolved V genes explain under half of the gap, and the rest is unexplained. The V and J calls and clone size were taken over from that table, and D and trimming were inferred from the DNA. This sample gives around 190,000 clones in total; 80% to 90% of them show up just once. In total, the top ten clones hold around 1.2% of the sample. Donors formed part of the validation cohort, which comprised about 130 subjects and was distinct from the first cohort of under 850 subjects. The cysteine opens and the phenylalanine closes a CDR3 of 15 amino acids. The retained sequence is limited to the CDR3, 45 bases, with the frame set at the first base. CDR1 MNHNS and CDR2 SASEGT are derived from the germline V gene. V is cut by 7 bases and J by 0 bases, and the space between the germline ends is 15 bases.

Turning to this clone: Its antigen specificity is not known. No much larger clone is present one base from it, and per-base qualities are unavailable.

This receptor was identified in a woman in her 30s in good health and CMV-seronegative. Sequencing was performed on PBMCs. Recombination connected TRBV6-1 to TRBJ2-5; the D region possibly corresponds to TRBD2 (6 bases align). The CDR3 reads CASNPRRAYQETQYF. The DNA sequence is TGTGCCAGCAACCCCCGGAGGGCGTACCAAGAGACCCAGTACTTC.